These 4 T cell receptor beta chains were all obtained from the same sample, sequenced in a study of blood T cell repertoires in COVID-19. Assay: immunoSEQ multiplex PCR; the TCRdb copy retains only in-frame clones and omits some. The sample holds some 97,000 clones, 91% seen once. Sequencing was done on a sample of peripheral blood. These receptors were collected from a man aged 60-69 years with acute or convalescent COVID-19.

The CDR3 sequence is CASSQEEKTQYF. The CDR3 DNA reads TGCGCCAGCAGCCAAGAGGAGAAGACCCAGTACTTC. This chain uses TRBV4-1 with TRBJ2-5, with D uncertain. Germline loops: CDR1 MGHRA, CDR2 YSYEKL. With 0 bases removed from V and 6 bases from J, the gap between germline ends came to 5 bases. This CDR3 comprises 12 residues.

The J gene is TRBJ2-6, the V gene TRBV7-9; TRBD2 is a possible D gene (5 bases). Germline assignment: CDR1 SEHNR and CDR2 FQNEAQ (reference sequence). Between the trimmed V and J ends, which lost 2 bases and 12 bases, there was a span of 14 bases. This CDR3 is built from 14 residues. CDR3 coding DNA: TGTGCCAGCAGCTTACTCGGGAACATGAGCGTCCTGACTTTC. Residues: CASSLLGNMSVLTF.

DNA for the CDR3: TGTGCCAGCAGCGCGGGGTGGGGCAATCAGCCCCAGCATTTT. Translating it yields CASSAGWGNQPQHF. This rearrangement joins TRBV9 to TRBJ1-5; D unclear. This CDR3 is built from 14 residues. Deletions cut 3 bases from V and 2 bases from J, with 9 bases between. The germline CDR1 and CDR2 sequences are SGDLS and YYNGEE.

The J gene is TRBJ2-7, the V gene TRBV10-1, with 7 bases identical to TRBD2. CDR1 and CDR2 (germline): WNHNN, SYGVQD (reference sequence). The CDR3 extends over 14 amino acids. Trimming at V came to 5 bases and at J to 6 bases, leaving 10 bases not matched to a gene. The CDR3 bases are TGCGCCAGCAGTTTGGGGGAGGGAAATGGCGAGCAGTACGTC. Amino acids: CASSLGEGNGEQYV.